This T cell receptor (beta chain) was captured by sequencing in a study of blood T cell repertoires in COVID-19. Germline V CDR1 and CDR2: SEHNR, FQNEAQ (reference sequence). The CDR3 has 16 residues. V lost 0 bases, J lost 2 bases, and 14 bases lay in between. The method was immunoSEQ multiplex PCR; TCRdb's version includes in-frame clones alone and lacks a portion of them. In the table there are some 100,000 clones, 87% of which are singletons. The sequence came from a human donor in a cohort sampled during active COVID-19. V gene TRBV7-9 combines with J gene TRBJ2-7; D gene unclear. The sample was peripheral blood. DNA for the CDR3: TGTGCCAGCAGCTTAGCGCTGGTGGAGACCGCCTACGAGCAGTACTTC. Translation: CASSLALVETAYEQYF.